This section outlines one T cell receptor beta chain sequence together with its context. Antigen unknown. This entry belongs to a study of T cell responses to AZD1222 COVID-19 vaccine. Repertoires were generated with immunoSEQ multiplex PCR, while TCRdb's copy carries only in-frame clones and drops some. The sample has about 86,000 clones, about 72% seen once. Germline V lookup: CDR1 KGHSH, CDR2 LQKENI. V dropped 5 bases and J dropped 5 bases, with 15 bases sitting between them. The CDR3 runs to 15 residues. Overall study results and limits: Clonal diversity was possibly underestimated, and white British individuals and females predominated among donors. Nearly half of the spike-specific TCRs reportedly recognize variant regions that carry no mutations.

This chain uses TRBV18 with TRBJ2-2; D possibly uses TRBD1 or TRBD2 (5 bases each). Specimen: peripheral blood, collected on day 0 of AZD1222 vaccination. The sequence was obtained from an adult in good health. CDR3 amino acids: CASSTGTGATGELFF. In DNA, the CDR3 is TGTGCCAGCTCAACCGGGACGGGTGCAACCGGGGAGCTGTTTTTT.